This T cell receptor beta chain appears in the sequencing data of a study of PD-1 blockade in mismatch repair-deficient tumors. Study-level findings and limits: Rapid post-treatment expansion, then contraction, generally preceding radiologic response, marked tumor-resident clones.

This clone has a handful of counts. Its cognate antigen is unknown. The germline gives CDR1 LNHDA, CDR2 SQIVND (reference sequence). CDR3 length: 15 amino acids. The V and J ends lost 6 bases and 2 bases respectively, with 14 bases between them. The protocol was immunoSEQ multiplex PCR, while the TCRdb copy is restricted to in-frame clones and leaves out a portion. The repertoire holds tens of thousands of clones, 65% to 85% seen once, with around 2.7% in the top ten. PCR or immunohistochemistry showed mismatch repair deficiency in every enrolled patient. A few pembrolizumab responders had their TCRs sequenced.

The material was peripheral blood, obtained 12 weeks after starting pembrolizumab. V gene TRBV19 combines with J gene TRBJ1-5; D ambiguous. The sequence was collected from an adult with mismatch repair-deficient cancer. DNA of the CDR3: TGTGCCAGTAGCAAATACGTGATCGGCAATCAGCCCCAGCATTTT. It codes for CASSKYVIGNQPQHF.